This entry lists 21 T cell receptor beta chains sequenced from one sample in a study of shared clonotypes between healthy human individuals. CD45RO negativity and positive selection for CCR7 defined naive CD8 cells, a population that excluded terminally differentiated effector memory CD45RA+ cells. The table came from immunoSEQ multiplex PCR; TCRdb's copy has only in-frame clones and leaves some out. The table lists roughly 810,000 clones, approximately 96% of them singletons. The sequencing sample was made of naive CD8+ T cells sorted from blood. These receptors all stem from a man aged 25-40 years in good health.

This clone was counted between two and nine times. The gene calls are TRBV10-3 and TRBJ2-7; 7 bases agree with TRBD1. The CDR3 covers 15 residues. V was clipped by 2 bases and J by 3 bases; unmatched bases: 7. Germline V gene sequence: CDR1 ENHRY, CDR2 SYGVKD. The CDR3 DNA sequence: TGTGCCATCAGTGAGGATAGGGACAGCTACTACGAGCAGTACTTC. This sequence encodes CAISEDRDSYYEQYF.

The rearrangement uses TRBV27 and TRBJ2-1; D is possibly TRBD2 (5 bases). Germline V lookup: CDR1 MNHEY, CDR2 SMNVEV (reference sequence). The V end was cut by 5 bases, the J end by 10 bases, with 24 bases between. The CDR3 length is 16 residues. CDR3 sequence (DNA): TGTGCCAGCAGTCCCTTGGACTCTGTGAGCTTTGTGGAGCAGTTCTTC. Its protein is CASSPLDSVSFVEQFF.

The gene calls are TRBV11-2 and TRBJ2-1, with 7 bases that match TRBD2. V lost 5 bases, J lost 8 bases, and 9 bases stayed unmatched. Germline CDR1 and CDR2: SGHAT and FQNNGV. The CDR3 sequence is 14 residues long. In DNA form, the CDR3 reads TGTGCCAGCAGCCCCCGGGGAGGGAGGGATGAGCAGTTCTTC. This translates into CASSPRGGRDEQFF.

The sample holds a few counts of this clone. The chain carries TRBV29-1 and TRBJ2-1; D is tentatively TRBD1 or TRBD2 (5 bases each). The germline V gene has CDR1 SQVTM and CDR2 ANQGSEA. The length of the CDR3 is 16 residues. V lost 0 bases, J lost 0 bases, and 12 bases lay in between. CDR3 nucleotides: TGCAGCGTTGAAGATCCTGGGGGTTTCTCCTACAATGAGCAGTTCTTC. Translating gives CSVEDPGGFSYNEQFF.

The V call is TRBV4-1, the J call TRBJ1-2; possibly TRBD1 for D (6 bases). CDR1 is MGHRA, CDR2 YSYEKL, per germline. The CDR3 has 14 residues. The V gene lost 3 bases and the J gene lost 3 bases, with 11 bases spanning the gap. The CDR3 reads CASSHVRGDYGYTF. The CDR3, as DNA: TGCGCCAGCAGCCACGTCAGGGGTGACTATGGCTACACCTTC.

The chain combines TRBV7-9 with TRBJ1-1; D gene unclear. Trimming removed 2 bases at V and 6 bases at J, with 7 bases between. Per the germline V gene, CDR1 is SEHNR and CDR2 is FQNEAQ (reference sequence). CDR3 length: 12 amino acids. The CDR3 sequence is CASSLQTPEAFF. Here the CDR3 DNA reads TGTGCCAGCAGCTTACAGACGCCTGAAGCTTTCTTT. The full variable domain, its missing parts supplied by reference TRBV7-9 and TRBJ1-1, is DTGVSQNPRHKITKRGQNVTFRCDPISEHNRLYWYRQTLGQGPEFLTYFQNEAQLEKSRLLSDRFSAERPKGSFSTLEIQRTEQGDSAMYLCASSLQTPEAFFGQGTRLTVV.

This clone was picked up one time. This rearrangement joins TRBV10-1 to TRBJ2-3, with TRBD1 matching 8 bases. V dropped 4 bases and J dropped 1; count of bases not matched to a gene: 1. This CDR3 contains 14 residues. Germline-derived CDR1 and CDR2 are WNHNN and SYGVQD (reference sequence). The CDR3 sequence is CASSADRGTDTQYF. CDR3 in DNA: TGCGCCAGCAGTGCGGACAGGGGCACAGATACGCAGTATTTT.

The V call is TRBV10-2, the J call TRBJ1-2; D gene unclear. This CDR3 region has 10 residues. The V end lost 6 bases, the J end lost 9 bases, and 8 bases lay between the germline ends. CDR1 is WSHSY and CDR2 is SAAADI in the germline V gene. The CDR3 coding sequence is TGCGCCAGCAGCCCAGGACGCTACACCTTC. The encoded protein is CASSPGRYTF.

The CDR3 region has the DNA TGTGCCAGCTCTCTCGGTTATGGAGGGGCCAACGTCCTGACTTTC. Translation: CASSLGYGGANVLTF. The rearrangement links TRBV5-6 to TRBJ2-6, with D hard to call. This CDR3 comprises 15 residues. From germline, CDR1 is SGHDT and CDR2 YYEEEE. V was shortened by 7 bases and J by 4 bases, with 15 bases between the two germline ends.

The chain employs TRBV7-9 and TRBJ1-5; 10 nucleotides agree with TRBD1. Germline V gene sequence: CDR1 SEHNR, CDR2 FQNEAQ (reference sequence). The CDR3 is 15 residues long. J gave up 6 bases and V 5 bases, and 7 bases lay outside the gene matches. Here the CDR3 reads CASSRRTGGIQPQHF. The CDR3, as DNA: TGTGCCAGCAGCCGCAGGACAGGGGGTATTCAGCCCCAGCATTTT.

This clone was observed once. The chain carries TRBV5-4 and TRBJ2-1; D unclear. The CDR3 runs to 16 residues. V lost 0 bases to trimming and J lost 1 base, with 11 bases between them. CDR1 is SGHNT, CDR2 YYREEE, per germline (reference sequence). CDR3 DNA: TGTGCCAGCAGCTTGGATACCTTAGGGTCCTACAATGAGCAGTTCTTC. Amino acids: CASSLDTLGSYNEQFF.

The V call is TRBV7-9, the J call TRBJ2-7; D might be TRBD2 (6 bases). The V end was cut by 1 base, the J end by 6 bases, with 25 bases between. This CDR3 region has 18 residues. The V gene's germline CDR1 is SEHNR and CDR2 FQNEAQ (reference sequence). This chain's CDR3 is CASSLGGLGARVSLEQYF. The DNA for the CDR3 is TGTGCCAGCAGCTTAGGGGGACTGGGCGCTAGGGTTTCTCTCGAGCAGTACTTC.

The J gene is TRBJ1-1, the V gene TRBV9, with D tentatively TRBD1 (6 bases). Between the trimmed V and J ends, which lost 3 bases and 2 bases, there was a span of 11 bases. Looked up from germline, CDR1 is SGDLS and CDR2 is YYNGEE. The CDR3 covers 14 residues. CDR3 nucleotide sequence: TGTGCCAGCAGCGGATCAGGGGTTAACACTGAAGCTTTCTTT. Translation gives CASSGSGVNTEAFF.

V usage is TRBV7-2 and J usage is TRBJ2-7, with 8 bases that match TRBD2. CDR1 and CDR2 from the germline V gene are SGHTA and FQGNSA. V dropped 6 bases and J dropped 4; count of bases not matched to a gene: 5. The CDR3 length is 13 residues. Written as DNA, the CDR3 is TGTGCCAGCAGGGGTAGCGGGAATTACGAGCAGTACTTC. Translation: CASRGSGNYEQYF.

The sample holds a few counts of this clone. CDR3 amino acids: CASSLAIAYEQYF. CDR3 bases: TGTGCCAGCAGTTTAGCCATAGCCTACGAGCAGTACTTC. This chain uses TRBV27 with TRBJ2-7; D not certain. Germline values: CDR1 MNHEY, CDR2 SMNVEV (reference sequence). This CDR3 spans 13 amino acids. V was shortened by 2 bases and J by 2 bases, with 7 bases between the two germline ends.

The gene calls are TRBV29-1 and TRBJ2-3; no reliable D call. V was cut by 6 bases and J by 0 bases, with 10 bases left in between. In germline, CDR1 is SQVTM, CDR2 ANQGSEA. This CDR3 is built from 13 residues. The CDR3 bases are TGCAGCGTCTCACCGGACAGCACAGATACGCAGTATTTT. It encodes CSVSPDSTDTQYF.

V and J are TRBV11-2 and TRBJ2-3; TRBD2 matches 7 bases. After removal of 4 bases from V and 0 bases from J, the junction contained 10 bases not matched to a gene. The CDR3 contains 17 residues. The germline V gene has CDR1 SGHAT and CDR2 FQNNGV. In DNA, the CDR3 is TGTGCCAGCAGCTCCCTCCAAGCGGGGCGGAGCACAGATACGCAGTATTTT. Translating it yields CASSSLQAGRSTDTQYF.

V gene TRBV25-1 combines with J gene TRBJ2-7; 8 bases are a match to TRBD1. The CDR3 is made up of 12 amino acids. J was trimmed by 5 bases and V by 5 bases; bases with no gene match: 2. Germline V gene data show CDR1 as MGHDK and CDR2 as SYGVNS. The CDR3 sequence is CASSPQGDEQYF. The CDR3 DNA follows: TGTGCCAGCAGTCCACAGGGGGACGAGCAGTACTTC.

This sequence joins TRBV5-5 and TRBJ2-1; a possible D gene is TRBD2 (6 bases). Germline assignment: CDR1 SGHKS and CDR2 YYEKEE (reference sequence). V was cut by 2 bases and J by 4 bases, with 16 bases left in between. The length of the CDR3 is 16 residues. DNA for the CDR3: TGTGCCAGCAGCTTACGAACAACTGGGACTTACAATGAGCAGTTCTTC. It encodes CASSLRTTGTYNEQFF.

This rearrangement joins TRBV7-9 to TRBJ1-1; D ambiguous. This CDR3 region has 13 residues. V lost 2 bases and J 6 bases, leaving 10 bases between the germline ends. Germline CDR1 is SEHNR and CDR2 is FQNEAQ (reference sequence). The CDR3 sequence is CASSLYEPPEAFF. The DNA of the CDR3 is TGTGCCAGCAGCTTATATGAGCCGCCTGAAGCTTTCTTT.

A single count supports this clone. This chain joins TRBV28 and TRBJ2-6, with D hard to call. The V gene lost 6 bases and the J gene lost 0 bases, with 6 bases spanning the gap. Germline V lookup: CDR1 MDHEN, CDR2 SYDVKM. The CDR3 is 14 residues long. The CDR3 is CASSRVSGANVLTF. For the CDR3, the DNA is TGTGCCAGCAGCCGGGTCTCTGGGGCCAACGTCCTGACTTTC.